A selection of T cell receptor beta chains follows, all from one sample in a study of T-cell memory formation after mild COVID-19. Via MiXCR, TCRdb re-called the 5' RACE reads, giving one row per CDR3 protein. This sample has hundreds of thousands of distinct CDR3 sequences, with approximately 25% found just once. The sample consisted of PBMCs or a T cell subset sorted from them (not recorded which). These TCRs come from an adult woman who had mild COVID-19 (a few samples of this study predate the infection). Cell type and time point are not known. CDR3s include the opening cysteine and the closing phenylalanine or tryptophan. Fields, in order: J gene, clone size, D gene, V gene, CDR3 protein, CDR3 DNA. D genes are given only for firm matches. Size is stated for part of the rows, as once, few or many counts, or as a class when the clone is expanded.

J: TRBJ2-1
size: -
D: -
V: TRBV20-1
CDR3: CSASDINEQFF
DNA: TGCAGTGCTAGTGACATCAATGAGCAGTTCTTC

J: TRBJ2-2
size: few
D: -
V: TRBV7-9
CDR3: CASSARRGSQRDTGELFF
DNA: TGTGCCAGCAGCGCCCGTAGGGGTTCCCAACGTGACACCGGGGAGCTGTTTTTT

J: TRBJ2-7
size: few
D: -
V: TRBV7-9
CDR3: CASSLAGGGKQYF
DNA: TGTGCCAGCAGCTTAGCTGGAGGGGGGAAGCAGTACTTC

J: TRBJ2-1
size: -
D: TRBD1
V: TRBV6-1
CDR3: CASSEAPGQYNEQFF
DNA: TGTGCCAGCAGTGAAGCCCCGGGACAGTACAATGAGCAGTTCTTC

J: TRBJ1-5
size: few
D: -
V: TRBV6-1
CDR3: CASSPRTASNQPQHF
DNA: TGTGCCAGCAGTCCCCGGACAGCGAGCAATCAGCCCCAGCATTTT

J: TRBJ2-7
size: -
D: TRBD1
V: TRBV20-1
CDR3: CSAGRQGMHEQYF
DNA: TGCAGTGCTGGCCGACAGGGGATGCACGAGCAGTACTTC

J: TRBJ2-7
size: many
D: TRBD2
V: TRBV30
CDR3: CAWSVLASGPSEQYF
DNA: TGTGCCTGGAGTGTACTGGCTAGCGGACCTAGCGAGCAGTACTTC

J: TRBJ2-7
size: few
D: TRBD2
V: TRBV18
CDR3: CASSPPTGGAEQYF
DNA: TGTGCCAGCTCACCACCCACGGGAGGGGCCGAGCAGTACTTC

J: TRBJ2-1
size: -
D: -
V: TRBV7-8
CDR3: CASSLVLEQFF
DNA: TGTGCCAGCAGCTTAGTCCTTGAGCAGTTCTTC

J: TRBJ2-1
size: few
D: -
V: TRBV7-8
CDR3: CASSLGVAEQFF
DNA: TGTGCCAGCAGCTTAGGAGTCGCTGAGCAGTTCTTC

J: TRBJ2-5
size: -
D: TRBD1
V: TRBV24-1
CDR3: CATGQGAKETQYF
DNA: TGTGCCACTGGACAGGGGGCGAAAGAGACCCAGTACTTC

J: TRBJ1-5
size: -
D: TRBD1
V: TRBV12-3/TRBV12-4
CDR3: CASTTGTGVNQPQHF
DNA: TGTGCCAGCACAACCGGGACAGGGGTGAATCAGCCCCAGCATTTT

J: TRBJ1-1
size: many
D: -
V: TRBV7-9
CDR3: CASSSSLNTEAFF
DNA: TGTGCCAGCAGCTCTTCCCTGAACACTGAAGCTTTCTTT

J: TRBJ2-3
size: -
D: -
V: TRBV6-5
CDR3: CASSYSPIEGITDTQYF
DNA: TGTGCCAGCAGTTACTCCCCCATTGAGGGTATCACAGATACGCAGTATTTT

J: TRBJ2-7
size: few
D: -
V: TRBV30
CDR3: CAWSGNRVEQYF
DNA: TGTGCCTGGAGCGGGAACAGGGTCGAGCAGTACTTC

J: TRBJ1-5
size: few
D: TRBD1
V: TRBV3-1
CDR3: CASSPDQGAAGVAAQHF
DNA: TGTGCCAGCAGCCCAGATCAGGGGGCGGCCGGGGTTGCAGCCCAGCATTTT

J: TRBJ2-3
size: -
D: TRBD1
V: TRBV27
CDR3: CACGGQGNTDTQYF
DNA: TGTGCCTGTGGTGGACAGGGAAACACAGATACGCAGTATTTT

J: TRBJ1-5
size: -
D: TRBD1
V: TRBV11-1
CDR3: CASSPDRGDGNQPQHF
DNA: TGTGCCAGCAGCCCCGACAGGGGCGATGGCAATCAGCCCCAGCATTTT

J: TRBJ2-7
size: -
D: -
V: TRBV18
CDR3: CASSPSKGLYEQYF
DNA: TGTGCCAGCTCACCATCCAAGGGGCTCTACGAGCAGTACTTC

J: TRBJ1-1
size: -
D: TRBD1
V: TRBV4-2
CDR3: CASSQGQGADTEAFF
DNA: TGTGCCAGCAGCCAAGGACAGGGGGCGGACACTGAAGCTTTCTTT

J: TRBJ2-7
size: -
D: -
V: TRBV13
CDR3: CASSLGLGLSTYEQYF
DNA: TGTGCCAGCAGCTTAGGTTTGGGATTGAGCACCTACGAGCAGTACTTC

J: TRBJ1-5
size: many
D: TRBD1
V: TRBV7-2
CDR3: CASSLAPGQGGHQPQHF
DNA: TGTGCCAGCAGCTTAGCGCCGGGACAGGGAGGTCATCAGCCCCAGCATTTT

J: TRBJ1-1
size: -
D: -
V: TRBV7-3
CDR3: CASSSGLVGAEAFF
DNA: TGTGCCAGCAGCTCGGGACTTGTCGGCGCTGAAGCTTTCTTT

J: TRBJ2-5
size: -
D: TRBD1
V: TRBV10-3
CDR3: CAISASGTGGGSSWETQYF
DNA: TGTGCCATCAGTGCCTCCGGGACAGGGGGCGGGAGTTCTTGGGAGACCCAGTACTTC

J: TRBJ2-4
size: few
D: TRBD1
V: TRBV7-6
CDR3: CASSPRQGENIQYF
DNA: TGTGCCAGCAGCCCCAGACAGGGTGAAAACATTCAGTACTTC

J: TRBJ1-1
size: few
D: -
V: TRBV5-1
CDR3: CASSLASGNTEAFF
DNA: TGCGCCAGCAGCTTGGCATCAGGGAACACTGAAGCTTTCTTT

J: TRBJ2-7
size: -
D: -
V: TRBV21-1
CDR3: CASSARDAGPYEQYF
DNA: TGTGCCAGCAGCGCCCGGGACGCAGGACCCTACGAGCAGTACTTC

J: TRBJ2-1
size: few
D: TRBD2
V: TRBV5-4
CDR3: CASSWGLAGGYYNEQFF
DNA: TGTGCCAGCAGCTGGGGACTAGCGGGGGGCTATTACAATGAGCAGTTCTTC

J: TRBJ2-1
size: -
D: TRBD2
V: TRBV7-3
CDR3: CASSPTLAGGYNEQFF
DNA: TGTGCCAGCAGCCCGACGCTAGCGGGGGGATACAATGAGCAGTTCTTC

J: TRBJ1-1
size: -
D: -
V: TRBV7-9
CDR3: CASSLGSTNTEAFF
DNA: TGTGCCAGCAGCTTGGGGAGCACCAACACTGAAGCTTTCTTT

J: TRBJ2-5
size: -
D: TRBD1
V: TRBV9
CDR3: CASSEGQGGFQETQYF
DNA: TGTGCCAGCAGCGAGGGACAGGGGGGGTTTCAAGAGACCCAGTACTTC

J: TRBJ2-3
size: -
D: TRBD1
V: TRBV5-1
CDR3: CASRPGTGTDTQYF
DNA: TGCGCCAGCAGACCCGGGACAGGGACAGATACGCAGTATTTT

J: TRBJ2-7
size: -
D: -
V: TRBV29-1
CDR3: CSVRASGYEQYF
DNA: TGCAGCGTGAGAGCGTCAGGGTACGAGCAGTACTTC

J: TRBJ1-5
size: -
D: -
V: TRBV12-3/TRBV12-4
CDR3: CASSLQSGRRQPQHF
DNA: TGTGCCAGCAGTTTACAGTCTGGGCGACGGCAGCCCCAGCATTTT

J: TRBJ2-5
size: many
D: TRBD1
V: TRBV12-3/TRBV12-4
CDR3: CASSGRGLWVTQYF
DNA: TGTGCCAGCAGTGGCAGGGGGCTCTGGGTGACCCAGTACTTC